The 3 T cell receptor beta chains in this list originate from one sample, sequenced in a study of blood T cell repertoires in COVID-19. Measured with immunoSEQ multiplex PCR; TCRdb has only the in-frame clones, and not every one. The sample has some 300,000 clones, around 90% seen once. The material sequenced was PBMCs or T cells enriched from blood (not recorded which). The receptors here all came from a woman aged 40 to 50 who had recovered from COVID-19.

The genes are TRBV7-9 and TRBJ1-2, with 8 bases aligning to TRBD1. Germline V CDR1 and CDR2: SEHNR, FQNEAQ (reference sequence). Losses at the gene ends were 3 bases for V and 1 base for J; bases not matched to a gene: 4. This CDR3 comprises 15 residues. CDR3 DNA sequence: TGTGCCAGCAGCTTGGGACAGGCTGATAACTATGGCTACACCTTC. This sequence encodes CASSLGQADNYGYTF.

V gene TRBV21-1 combines with J gene TRBJ1-2; whether TRBD1, the table's D call, matches the DNA was not checked. TRBV21-1 is a recognized pseudogene. The CDR3 totals 13 residues. The CDR3 region has the DNA TGTGCCAGCGATAGACGCAGGCTCTATGGCTACACCTTC. Amino acids: CASDRRRLYGYTF.

This clone is a singleton in its sample. CDR3 sequence reads: CASSSGGGPSSPLHF. The CDR3 DNA sequence: TGTGCCAGCTCCTCCGGGGGTGGGCCAAGTTCACCCCTCCACTTT. The rearrangement links TRBV7-9 to TRBJ1-6, with D perhaps TRBD1 (5 bases). The CDR3 loop spans 15 amino acids. V was trimmed by 8 bases and J by 9 bases, leaving 20 bases between them. In germline, CDR1 is SEHNR, CDR2 FQNEAQ (reference sequence).